Listed below are T cell receptor beta chains from one sample, sequenced in a study of identical twins. From the 5' RACE reads, TCRdb called clonotypes with MiXCR, one entry per CDR3 protein. This table has approximately 530,000 distinct CDR3 sequences, more than 20% appearing once. The same data also went into a second study, on yellow fever vaccine responses in identical twins.

Sequenced: CD4+ T cells sorted from blood. Every receptor here comes from a woman younger than 30 in good health. Each CDR3 is given with its conserved first and last residue. D genes are given only for firm matches. Part of the rows lack a size; the others show once, few, many or a class for expanded clones.

abundance	v_gene	j_gene	d_gene	CDR3nt	CDR3aa
NA	TRBV20-1	TRBJ2-1	NA	TGCAGTGCTACTACCAATGAGCAGTTCTTC	CSATTNEQFF
few	TRBV20-1	TRBJ2-4	TRBD2	TGCAGTGCTACCCAGACTAGCGAGCTAGCCAAAAACATTCAGTACTTC	CSATQTSELAKNIQYF
NA	TRBV3-1	TRBJ2-3	TRBD2	TGTGCCAGCACCCAAGGACTAGCGGGAGTTATGCGCACAGATACGCAGTATTTT	CASTQGLAGVMRTDTQYF
NA	TRBV5-1	TRBJ2-1	TRBD2	TGCGCCAGCAGAAGAGGGAGGGAATACAATGAGCAGTTCTTC	CASRRGREYNEQFF
NA	TRBV6-2/TRBV6-3	TRBJ2-7	TRBD2	TGTGCCAGCAGCCGCCCTAGCGGGAGCTACGAGCAGTACTTC	CASSRPSGSYEQYF
NA	TRBV19	TRBJ2-2	TRBD2	TGTGCCAGTAGTCCAGGGACTAGCGGGAGAGGAACCGGGGAGCTGTTTTTT	CASSPGTSGRGTGELFF
NA	TRBV12-3/TRBV12-4	TRBJ1-2	TRBD1	TGTGCCAGCAGCTTCAGGACAGGGGAGGGTGGCTACACCTTC	CASSFRTGEGGYTF
NA	TRBV12-3/TRBV12-4	TRBJ2-1	TRBD2	TGTGCCAGCAGTCGGACATTGACTAGCGGGAGCTCAGAGAGGGAGCAGTTCTTC	CASSRTLTSGSSEREQFF
NA	TRBV20-1	TRBJ2-1	TRBD2	TGCAGTGCTAGAATCCGGACTAGCGGGGTTAGGGACCAGCAGTTCTTC	CSARIRTSGVRDQQFF
NA	TRBV4-2	TRBJ2-5	TRBD1	TGTGCCAGCAGCCAAGACACTTGGACAGGGTGGGAAGAGACCCAGTACTTC	CASSQDTWTGWEETQYF
few	TRBV10-3	TRBJ1-4	NA	TGTGCCATCAGTGCGACGGGCATAGTTGAAAAACTGTTTTTT	CAISATGIVEKLFF
NA	TRBV19	TRBJ2-7	NA	TGTGCCAGTAGTATAGGGTGGCAGCACTACGAGCAGTACTTC	CASSIGWQHYEQYF
few	TRBV5-5	TRBJ2-7	NA	TGTGCCAGCAGTGTCGTTGTAGTCTACGAGCAGTACTTC	CASSVVVVYEQYF
NA	TRBV9	TRBJ2-3	NA	TGTGCCAGCAGCGTAGGAAGAGGGCTGGAGACAGATACGCAGTATTTT	CASSVGRGLETDTQYF
NA	TRBV28	TRBJ1-2	TRBD1	TGTGCCAGTACAGGGGCCAGGAACTATGGCTACACCTTC	CASTGARNYGYTF
few	TRBV19	TRBJ2-5	TRBD1	TGTGCCAGTAGTACCGACAGGGGTGGAGAGACCCAGTACTTC	CASSTDRGGETQYF
few	TRBV25-1	TRBJ1-5	NA	TGTGCCAGCAGTGAAGGGCCTCACAGGGCACAGAGCAATCAGCCCCAGCATTTT	CASSEGPHRAQSNQPQHF
few	TRBV6-1	TRBJ2-7	TRBD1	TGTGCCAGCAGTAGAACTAGGGGACAGCTGGCTGTGCAGTACTTC	CASSRTRGQLAVQYF
NA	TRBV4-1	TRBJ2-5	NA	TGCGCCAGCAGCCAGTGGGTTTCAGAGACCCAGTACTTC	CASSQWVSETQYF
once	TRBV28	TRBJ2-6	NA	TGTGCCACCAGAGGGGGGGCCAACGTCCTGACTTTC	CATRGGANVLTF
few	TRBV20-1	TRBJ2-7	TRBD2	TGCAGTGCTAGCCTGGGACTAGCGGGTTCGCTGGGGCAGTACTTC	CSASLGLAGSLGQYF
few	TRBV5-1	TRBJ1-1	NA	TGCGCCAGCAAAACCGAGGTTAACACTGAAGCTTTCTTT	CASKTEVNTEAFF
NA	TRBV6-1	TRBJ2-3	TRBD2	TGTGCCAGCACCGGGACTAGCGGGAGTAGTAGTACGCAGTATTTT	CASTGTSGSSSTQYF
few	TRBV5-1	TRBJ2-2	NA	TGCGCCAGCAGTCCGGCGGAAATTAGGAACACCGGGGAGCTGTTTTTT	CASSPAEIRNTGELFF
NA	TRBV6-1	TRBJ2-3	TRBD2	TGTGCCAGCAGAGTGAGCGGGACTAGCACGAATACGCAGTATTTT	CASRVSGTSTNTQYF
many	TRBV5-1	TRBJ2-2	TRBD2	TGCGCCAGCAGCACTAGCGGGAGGAGCACCGGGGAGCTGTTTTTT	CASSTSGRSTGELFF